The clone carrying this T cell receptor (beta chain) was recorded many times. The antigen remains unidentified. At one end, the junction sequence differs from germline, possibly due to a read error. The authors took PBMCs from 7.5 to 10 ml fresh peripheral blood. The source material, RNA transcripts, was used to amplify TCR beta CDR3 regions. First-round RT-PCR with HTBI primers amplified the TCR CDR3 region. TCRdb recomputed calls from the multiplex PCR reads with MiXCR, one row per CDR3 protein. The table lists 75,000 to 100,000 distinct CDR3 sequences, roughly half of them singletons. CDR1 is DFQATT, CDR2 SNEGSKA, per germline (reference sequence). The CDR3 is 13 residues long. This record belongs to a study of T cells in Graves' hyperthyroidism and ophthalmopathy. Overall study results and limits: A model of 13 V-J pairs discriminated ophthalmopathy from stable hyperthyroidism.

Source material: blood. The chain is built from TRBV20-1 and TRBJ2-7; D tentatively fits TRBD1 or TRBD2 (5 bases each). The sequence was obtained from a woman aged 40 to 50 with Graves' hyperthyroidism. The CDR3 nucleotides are TGCAGTGCTCCGGGACGTACAGGCTTACGGCTGGACTTC. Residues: CSAPGRTGLRLDF.